One sample yielded the 21 T cell receptor beta chains listed below, sequenced in a study of blood T cell repertoires in COVID-19. The table came from immunoSEQ multiplex PCR; TCRdb's copy has only in-frame clones and leaves some out. The sample includes about 130,000 clones, roughly three quarters of them seen just once. The sample comprised peripheral blood. These receptors were taken from a woman between 70 and 85 years old with acute or convalescent COVID-19.

J is TRBJ2-7 and V is TRBV29-1; 10 bases are a match to TRBD1. The CDR3 consists of 13 residues. Germline V CDR1 and CDR2: SQVTM, ANQGSEA. Germline trimming cut 3 bases from V and 7 bases from J; bases unmatched to any gene: 6. CDR3 sequence (DNA): TGCAGCGTTGAGGGGACAGGGGCTAAGGAGCAGTACTTC. Protein sequence: CSVEGTGAKEQYF.

This clone was counted at least ten times. The chain combines TRBV18 with TRBJ2-2; maybe TRBD1 (5 bases). Trimming left V 4 bases short and J 0 bases short, with 12 bases between. CDR3 length: 16 residues. The germline gives CDR1 KGHSH, CDR2 LQKENI. Here the CDR3 reads CASSLTGAANTGELFF. DNA of the CDR3: TGTGCCAGCTCACTCACAGGCGCCGCGAACACCGGGGAGCTGTTTTTT.

The V call is TRBV7-8, the J call TRBJ2-7, with D uncertain. This CDR3 region has 12 residues. The germline gives CDR1 SGHVS, CDR2 FQNEAQ. Trimming took 5 bases from V and 3 from J, leaving 8 bases between them. The CDR3 nucleotides are TGTGCCAGCAGCGCCTATATCTACGAGCAGTACTTC. Protein sequence: CASSAYIYEQYF.

The chain has TRBV28 and TRBJ2-7; 8 nucleotides agree with TRBD1. This CDR3 comprises 15 residues. In germline, CDR1 is MDHEN, CDR2 SYDVKM. V lost 2 bases and J lost 3; bases outside the gene matches: 6. Here the CDR3 reads CASSLLGQGDYEQYF. The CDR3 DNA reads as TGTGCCAGCAGTTTACTCGGACAGGGAGACTACGAGCAGTACTTC.

The chain uses TRBV7-9 and TRBJ2-7; 9 positions match TRBD1. This CDR3 is 15 amino acids long. CDR1 is SEHNR, CDR2 FQNEAQ, per germline (reference sequence). The trim removed 4 bases at V and 3 bases at J, leaving 7 bases unmatched. The CDR3 DNA reads as TGTGCCAGCAGCTCCCCCCGGACAGGGGACTACGAGCAGTACTTC. It translates to CASSSPRTGDYEQYF.

The V call is TRBV11-2, the J call TRBJ2-1; 8 bases are shared with TRBD1. The CDR3 runs 17 residues. Germline V lookup: CDR1 SGHAT, CDR2 FQNNGV. Germline trimming cut 4 bases from V and 1 base from J; bases unmatched to any gene: 9. CDR3 nucleotide sequence: TGTGCCAGCAGCTCCGTAGACAGGGGTGGGTCCTACAATGAGCAGTTCTTC. Residues: CASSSVDRGGSYNEQFF.

The J gene is TRBJ2-2, the V gene TRBV4-3; tentatively, D is TRBD2 (5 bases). This CDR3 has 14 amino acids. CDR1 LGHNA and CDR2 YSLEER come from the germline V gene. Trimming cost V 6 bases and J 4 bases, with 12 bases left between them. The CDR3 is CASRRAEITGELFF. The CDR3 DNA sequence: TGCGCCAGCAGGCGGGCTGAAATCACCGGGGAGCTGTTTTTT.

The count of this clone is one. V gene TRBV28 combines with J gene TRBJ2-5; the D gene is possibly TRBD1 (6 bases). CDR3 length: 15 amino acids. Per germline, CDR1 MDHEN and CDR2 SYDVKM. With 3 bases removed from V and 4 bases from J, the gap between germline ends came to 15 bases. The CDR3 DNA is TGTGCCAGCAGTTTGTACTCCAGGGGTGGAGAGACCCAGTACTTC. Translating gives CASSLYSRGGETQYF.

This clone was counted a few times. The genes are TRBV5-1 and TRBJ1-2; a possible D gene is TRBD1 (5 bases). Germline V gene data show CDR1 as SGHRS and CDR2 as YFSETQ. The CDR3 runs 15 residues. The V end lost 0 bases, the J end lost 6 bases, and 15 bases lay between the germline ends. The CDR3 DNA follows: TGCGCCAGCAGCTTGGGCGGGGGAAACGCGAATGGCTACACCTTC. Its protein product is CASSLGGGNANGYTF.

V is TRBV12-5 and J is TRBJ2-7; TRBD1 matches at 10 bases. The CDR3 covers 14 residues. Germline CDR1 and CDR2: LGHNT and FRNRAP. After removal of 1 base from V and 4 bases from J, the junction contained 1 base not matched to a gene. CDR3 DNA: TGTGCTAGTGGTTTGGGGACAGGGGGTTACGAGCAGTACTTC. Encoded protein: CASGLGTGGYEQYF.

V is TRBV5-1 and J is TRBJ2-1, with 7 bases matching TRBD1. The CDR3 has 16 residues. The ends lost 0 bases at V and 0 bases at J; junction bases unmatched: 3. Germline V gives CDR1 SGHRS, CDR2 YFSETQ. The CDR3 loop reads CASSLDGTASYNEQFF. The CDR3 bases are TGCGCCAGCAGCTTGGATGGGACAGCCTCCTACAATGAGCAGTTCTTC.

The sample holds a few counts of this clone. The chain has TRBV3-1 (or the pseudogene TRBV3-2) and TRBJ1-3; D gene uncertain. The ends were cut back, 3 bases at V and 0 bases at J, with 9 bases in the middle. The CDR3 contains 15 residues. Germline V gene lookup returns CDR1 LGHDT and CDR2 YNNKEL (reference sequence). CDR3 coding DNA: TGTGCCAGCAGCCAGAACACGGGCTCTGGAAACACCATATATTTT. Protein product: CASSQNTGSGNTIYF.

This chain connects TRBV5-1 to TRBJ2-2, with 14 positions matching TRBD2. The CDR3 is made up of 17 amino acids. The V gene's germline CDR1 is SGHRS and CDR2 YFSETQ. The J segment lost 7 bases and the V segment lost 2 bases, leaving 7 bases of the junction unmatched. The CDR3 sequence is CASSLAGTSGGNGELFF. DNA for the CDR3: TGCGCCAGCAGCTTAGCCGGGACTAGCGGGGGTAACGGGGAGCTGTTTTTT. The full variable domain, in which reference TRBV5-1 and TRBJ2-2 provide the parts outside the CDR3, is KAGVTQTPRYLIKTRGQQVTLSCSPISGHRSVSWYQQTPGQGLQFLFEYFSETQRNKGNFPGRFSGRQFSNSRSEMNVSTLELGDSALYLCASSLAGTSGGNGELFFGEGSRLTVL.

The V gene is TRBV6-5, the J gene TRBJ2-2; no clear D. Trimming removed 8 bases from V and 7 bases from J, with 8 bases in between. CDR3 length: 11 amino acids. CDR1 is MNHEY and CDR2 is SVGAGI in the germline V gene. This CDR3 reads CASAGFGELFF. The CDR3 DNA sequence: TGTGCCAGCGCCGGGTTCGGGGAGCTGTTTTTT.

In this sample, this clone turned up a few times. This rearrangement joins TRBV10-3 to TRBJ1-2; D remains unclear. V lost 3 bases to trimming and J lost 1 base, with 3 bases between them. Germline V gene sequence: CDR1 ENHRY, CDR2 SYGVKD. The CDR3 extends over 12 amino acids. Here the CDR3 reads CAISDNNYGYTF. The CDR3 DNA follows: TGTGCCATCAGTGACAATAACTATGGCTACACCTTC.

The chain joins TRBV28 to TRBJ1-5; tentative D call: TRBD1 (5 bases). The V end was cut by 6 bases, the J end by 6 bases, with 12 bases between. CDR3 length equals 13 residues. Germline lookup yields CDR1 MDHEN and CDR2 SYDVKM. CDR3 sequence: CASSNQGSQPQHF. As DNA, the CDR3 is TGTGCCAGCAGCAACCAGGGCAGTCAGCCCCAGCATTTT.

This chain connects TRBV3-1 (or the pseudogene TRBV3-2) to TRBJ2-6; D gene uncertain. The CDR3 runs to 16 residues. V was clipped by 1 base and J by 4 bases, with 11 bases between them. Germline V lookup: CDR1 LGHDT, CDR2 YNNKEL (reference sequence). In DNA, the CDR3 is TGTGCCAGCAGCCAAGGTTTCGGTGAGGGGGCCAACGTCCTGACTTTC. It codes for CASSQGFGEGANVLTF.

This clone was recorded a few times. Other DNA variants within this sample encode the same CDR3. The chain uses TRBV9 and TRBJ1-1; tentatively, D is TRBD1 (5 bases). The CDR3 totals 14 residues. Germline V lookup: CDR1 SGDLS, CDR2 YYNGEE. The germline V and J ends were trimmed by 1 base and 2 bases, with 9 bases remaining between them. DNA for the CDR3: TGTGCCAGCAGCGTACAGGGTCGAAACACTGAAGCTTTCTTT. Translation gives CASSVQGRNTEAFF.

This chain uses TRBV4-1 with TRBJ1-2, with 9 bases matching TRBD1. V was clipped by 1 base and J by 6 bases; unmatched bases: 3. The length of the CDR3 is 14 residues. Germline V lookup: CDR1 MGHRA, CDR2 YSYEKL. The DNA for the CDR3 is TGCGCCAGCAGCCAAGGGGACAGGGAGCATGGCTACACCTTC. It is translated as CASSQGDREHGYTF.

J is TRBJ2-5 and V is TRBV28; maybe TRBD1 (5 bases). Deletions cut 2 bases from V and 5 bases from J, with 12 bases between. Germline CDR1 reads MDHEN; CDR2 reads SYDVKM. This CDR3 has 14 residues. CDR3 DNA sequence: TGTGCCAGCAGTTTAGGGGCCAGGTGGGAGACCCAGTACTTC. Translation: CASSLGARWETQYF.

The chain couples TRBV7-9 to TRBJ2-2, with TRBD1 as a possible D gene (6 bases). The V end lost 3 bases, the J end lost 4 bases, and 12 bases lay between the germline ends. Germline V gene sequence: CDR1 SEHNR, CDR2 FQNEAQ (reference sequence). This CDR3 region has 15 residues. CDR3 nucleotide sequence: TGTGCCAGCAGCTTCCTCACAGGGAGCACCGGGGAGCTGTTTTTT. Protein product: CASSFLTGSTGELFF.